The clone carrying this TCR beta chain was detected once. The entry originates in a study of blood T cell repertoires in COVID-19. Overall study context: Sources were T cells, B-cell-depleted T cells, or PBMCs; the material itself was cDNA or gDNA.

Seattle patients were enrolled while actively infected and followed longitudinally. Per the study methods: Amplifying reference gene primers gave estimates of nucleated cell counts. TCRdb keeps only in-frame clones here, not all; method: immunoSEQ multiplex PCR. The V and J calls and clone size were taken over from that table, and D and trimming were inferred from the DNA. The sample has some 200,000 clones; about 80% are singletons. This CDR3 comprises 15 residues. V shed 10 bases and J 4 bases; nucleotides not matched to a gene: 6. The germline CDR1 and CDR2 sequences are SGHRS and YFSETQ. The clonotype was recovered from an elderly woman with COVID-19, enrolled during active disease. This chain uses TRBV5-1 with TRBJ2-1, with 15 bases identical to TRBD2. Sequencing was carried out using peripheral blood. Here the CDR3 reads CACGLAGGKYNEQFF. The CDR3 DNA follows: TGCGCCTGCGGACTAGCGGGGGGGAAATACAATGAGCAGTTCTTC. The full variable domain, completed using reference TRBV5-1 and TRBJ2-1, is KAGVTQTPRYLIKTRGQQVTLSCSPISGHRSVSWYQQTPGQGLQFLFEYFSETQRNKGNFPGRFSGRQFSNSRSEMNVSTLELGDSALYLCACGLAGGKYNEQFFGPGTRLTVL.